This TCR beta chain stems from a study of human T cells and chemical hapten exposure. TCRdb reprocessed the RACE reads via MiXCR and lists one record per CDR3 protein. The sample shows fewer than 300,000 distinct CDR3 sequences, about 9% of them seen only once. Sample time point: pre-sensitization, week 0. The treatment was: therapeutic diphenylcyclopropenone sensitization with weekly scalp DPC. This CDR3 spans 12 amino acids. The germline V gene encodes CDR1 SNHLY and CDR2 FYNNEI. The V gene end was trimmed by 10 bases and the J gene end by 6 bases; junction bases not matched to a gene: 8. This clonotype showed up just a few times.

The sequencing used whole blood, collected in connection with sensitization to the hapten diphenylcyclopropenone (DPC). This sequence originates from a woman in her thirties or forties with alopecia areata. Some clones in this sample may be carry-over from other donors' samples. This chain joins TRBV2 and TRBJ1-2, with 7 bases aligning to TRBD1. The CDR3 protein is CAIPTGYDGYTF. As DNA, the CDR3 is TGTGCCATCCCGACAGGGTACGATGGCTACACCTTC.